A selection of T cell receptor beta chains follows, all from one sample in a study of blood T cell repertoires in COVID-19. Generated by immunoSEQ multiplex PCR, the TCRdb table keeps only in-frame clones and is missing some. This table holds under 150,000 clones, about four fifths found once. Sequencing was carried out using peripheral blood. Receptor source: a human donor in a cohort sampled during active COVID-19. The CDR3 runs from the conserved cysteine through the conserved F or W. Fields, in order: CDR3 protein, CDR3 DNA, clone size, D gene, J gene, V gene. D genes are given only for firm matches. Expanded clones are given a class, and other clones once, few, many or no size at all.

cdr3_aa: CASSPPTGQSSYEQYF
cdr3_nt: TGTGCCAGCAGCCCTCCGACAGGACAGAGCTCCTACGAGCAGTACTTC
clone_size: .
d_call: .
j_call: TRBJ2-7
v_call: TRBV28

cdr3_aa: CATQTVPLSGANVLTF
cdr3_nt: TGCGCCACCCAGACAGTTCCCCTTTCTGGGGCCAACGTCCTGACTTTC
clone_size: .
d_call: .
j_call: TRBJ2-6
v_call: TRBV5-1

cdr3_aa: CASWNPDRVNSPLHF
cdr3_nt: TGTGCCAGCTGGAATCCGGACAGGGTCAATTCACCCCTCCACTTT
clone_size: .
d_call: TRBD1
j_call: TRBJ1-6
v_call: TRBV27

cdr3_aa: CASTAGANGELFF
cdr3_nt: TGCGCCAGCACGGCGGGGGCAAACGGGGAGCTGTTTTTT
clone_size: .
d_call: .
j_call: TRBJ2-2
v_call: TRBV5-1

cdr3_aa: CASSSSTGNVGYTF
cdr3_nt: TGTGCCAGCAGTTCCTCGACAGGGAACGTTGGCTACACCTTC
clone_size: .
d_call: TRBD1
j_call: TRBJ1-2
v_call: TRBV6-5

cdr3_aa: CASSLGRRQGLYIYGYTF
cdr3_nt: TGTGCCAGCAGTTTAGGGCGAAGACAGGGCCTCTACATCTATGGCTACACCTTC
clone_size: .
d_call: TRBD1
j_call: TRBJ1-2
v_call: TRBV2

cdr3_aa: CASSPVTGGANNEQFF
cdr3_nt: TGCGCCAGCAGCCCCGTGACAGGGGGCGCGAACAATGAGCAGTTCTTC
clone_size: .
d_call: TRBD1
j_call: TRBJ2-1
v_call: TRBV5-1

cdr3_aa: CASSYAGATEAFF
cdr3_nt: TGTGCCAGCAGTTACGCGGGGGCCACTGAAGCTTTCTTT
clone_size: .
d_call: .
j_call: TRBJ1-1
v_call: TRBV6-5

cdr3_aa: CASSLPPEDEQYF
cdr3_nt: TGTGCCAGCAGTCTACCCCCGGAGGACGAGCAGTACTTC
clone_size: once
d_call: .
j_call: TRBJ2-7
v_call: TRBV12-3/TRBV12-4

cdr3_aa: CASSQAGAGNTIYF
cdr3_nt: TGTGCCAGCAGCCAAGCCGGGGCTGGAAACACCATATATTTT
clone_size: .
d_call: .
j_call: TRBJ1-3
v_call: TRBV3-1/TRBV3-2

cdr3_aa: CAISGWTSGDNEQFF
cdr3_nt: TGTGCCATCAGTGGGTGGACTAGCGGGGACAATGAGCAGTTCTTC
clone_size: few
d_call: TRBD2
j_call: TRBJ2-1
v_call: TRBV10-3

cdr3_aa: CASRSSGTTGNTEAFF
cdr3_nt: TGTGCCAGCAGATCCTCAGGGACTACGGGGAACACTGAAGCTTTCTTT
clone_size: .
d_call: .
j_call: TRBJ1-1
v_call: TRBV28

cdr3_aa: CASSNRDTVIQYF
cdr3_nt: TGTGCCAGCAGTAACCGGGACACAGTCATTCAGTACTTC
clone_size: .
d_call: .
j_call: TRBJ2-4
v_call: TRBV2

cdr3_aa: CASMAGNYGYTF
cdr3_nt: TGTGCCAGCATGGCCGGGAACTATGGCTACACCTTC
clone_size: many
d_call: .
j_call: TRBJ1-2
v_call: TRBV5-6

cdr3_aa: CASSIKLGVETQYF
cdr3_nt: TGTGCCAGTAGTATCAAGCTAGGGGTGGAGACCCAGTACTTC
clone_size: .
d_call: .
j_call: TRBJ2-5
v_call: TRBV19

cdr3_aa: CASSLGLQETQYF
cdr3_nt: TGTGCCAGCAGCTTAGGACTACAAGAGACCCAGTACTTC
clone_size: .
d_call: .
j_call: TRBJ2-5
v_call: TRBV7-2

cdr3_aa: CASTSEENYGYTF
cdr3_nt: TGTGCCAGTACCTCTGAGGAGAACTATGGCTACACCTTC
clone_size: .
d_call: .
j_call: TRBJ1-2
v_call: TRBV25-1

cdr3_aa: CATSENRDWFF
cdr3_nt: TGTGCCACCAGTGAAAACAGGGATTGGTTCTTC
clone_size: .
d_call: .
j_call: TRBJ2-1
v_call: TRBV24-1

cdr3_aa: CASSPPGRNGYTF
cdr3_nt: TGTGCCAGCAGCCCCCCCGGCAGGAACGGCTACACCTTC
clone_size: .
d_call: .
j_call: TRBJ1-2
v_call: TRBV3-1/TRBV3-2

cdr3_aa: CASSMLGQGVYEQYF
cdr3_nt: TGTGCCAGTAGTATGCTGGGACAGGGGGTCTACGAGCAGTACTTC
clone_size: .
d_call: TRBD1
j_call: TRBJ2-7
v_call: TRBV19

cdr3_aa: CASSLPGLVRYGYTF
cdr3_nt: TGTGCCAGCAGCTTGCCAGGGTTAGTACGCTATGGCTACACCTTC
clone_size: .
d_call: .
j_call: TRBJ1-2
v_call: TRBV5-6

cdr3_aa: CASVPAGQGVDEQFF
cdr3_nt: TGTGCCAGCGTACCTGCGGGACAGGGTGTGGATGAGCAGTTCTTC
clone_size: .
d_call: TRBD1
j_call: TRBJ2-1
v_call: TRBV6-5

cdr3_aa: CASSTLTSGGAYDTQYF
cdr3_nt: TGTGCCAGTAGTACACTGACTAGCGGGGGGGCCTACGATACGCAGTATTTT
clone_size: .
d_call: TRBD2
j_call: TRBJ2-3
v_call: TRBV19

cdr3_aa: CASSYEQTNTEAFF
cdr3_nt: TGTGCCAGCAGTTACGAACAGACGAACACTGAAGCTTTCTTT
clone_size: few
d_call: .
j_call: TRBJ1-1
v_call: TRBV2

cdr3_aa: CASSPHGRGNEKLFF
cdr3_nt: TGCGCCAGCAGCCCGCACGGCAGGGGGAATGAAAAACTGTTTTTT
clone_size: .
d_call: TRBD1
j_call: TRBJ1-4
v_call: TRBV4-1

cdr3_aa: CASRILKGLYGYTF
cdr3_nt: TGTGCCAGCAGGATACTAAAGGGACTCTATGGCTACACCTTC
clone_size: .
d_call: .
j_call: TRBJ1-2
v_call: TRBV2

cdr3_aa: CASSQQGYNSPLHF
cdr3_nt: TGCGCCAGCAGCCAACAGGGATATAATTCACCCCTCCACTTT
clone_size: .
d_call: .
j_call: TRBJ1-6
v_call: TRBV4-1

cdr3_aa: CASSLVLDRTATNEKLFF
cdr3_nt: TGTGCCAGCAGCTTAGTCTTAGACAGGACCGCAACTAATGAAAAACTGTTTTTT
clone_size: once
d_call: .
j_call: TRBJ1-4
v_call: TRBV7-8

cdr3_aa: CASSAAAEMNTGELFF
cdr3_nt: TGTGCCAGCAGCGCCGCGGCGGAGATGAACACCGGGGAGCTGTTTTTT
clone_size: .
d_call: .
j_call: TRBJ2-2
v_call: TRBV7-6

cdr3_aa: CASSPGLIHEKLFF
cdr3_nt: TGTGCCAGCAGCCCCGGACTGATACATGAAAAACTGTTTTTT
clone_size: .
d_call: .
j_call: TRBJ1-4
v_call: TRBV3-1/TRBV3-2

cdr3_aa: CTSSLKGGRRNTEAFF
cdr3_nt: TGCACCAGCAGCCTTAAAGGGGGTAGGAGGAACACTGAAGCTTTCTTT
clone_size: .
d_call: .
j_call: TRBJ1-1
v_call: TRBV1

cdr3_aa: CASSPRAGVRGDGGQYF
cdr3_nt: TGCGCCAGCAGCCCACGAGCGGGGGTGCGGGGGGATGGCGGGCAGTACTTC
clone_size: .
d_call: TRBD2
j_call: TRBJ2-7
v_call: TRBV5-1

cdr3_aa: CASSQREVGSTEAFF
cdr3_nt: TGTGCCAGCAGCCAACGGGAGGTTGGTAGCACTGAAGCTTTCTTT
clone_size: .
d_call: .
j_call: TRBJ1-1
v_call: TRBV5-4

cdr3_aa: CASSLDRGNQPQHF
cdr3_nt: TGTGCCAGCAGCCTGGACAGGGGCAATCAGCCCCAGCATTTT
clone_size: once
d_call: TRBD1
j_call: TRBJ1-5
v_call: TRBV7-8

cdr3_aa: CASSIRQPNNEQFF
cdr3_nt: TGTGCCAGTAGTATAAGACAGCCAAACAATGAGCAGTTCTTC
clone_size: .
d_call: .
j_call: TRBJ2-1
v_call: TRBV19

cdr3_aa: CASSPLAGGHTDTQYF
cdr3_nt: TGTGCCAGCAGCCCTCTAGCGGGGGGGCACACAGATACGCAGTATTTT
clone_size: once
d_call: TRBD2
j_call: TRBJ2-3
v_call: TRBV27

cdr3_aa: CASSNPDRSTEAFF
cdr3_nt: TGTGCCAGCAGTAACCCCGACAGATCCACTGAAGCTTTCTTT
clone_size: .
d_call: .
j_call: TRBJ1-1
v_call: TRBV6-2/TRBV6-3

cdr3_aa: CASAPRNEKLFF
cdr3_nt: TGTGCCAGCGCCCCGAGAAATGAAAAACTGTTTTTT
clone_size: .
d_call: .
j_call: TRBJ1-4
v_call: TRBV18